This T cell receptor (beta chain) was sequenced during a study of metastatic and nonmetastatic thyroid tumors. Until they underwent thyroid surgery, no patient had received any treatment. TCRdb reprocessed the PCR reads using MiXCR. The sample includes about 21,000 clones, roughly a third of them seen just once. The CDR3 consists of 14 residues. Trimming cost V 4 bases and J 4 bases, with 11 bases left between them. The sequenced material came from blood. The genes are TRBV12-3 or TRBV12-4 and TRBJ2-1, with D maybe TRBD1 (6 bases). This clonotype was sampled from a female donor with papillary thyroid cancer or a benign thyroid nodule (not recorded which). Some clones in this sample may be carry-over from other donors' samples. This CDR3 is CASSYRDTYNEQFF. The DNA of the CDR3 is TGTGCCAGCAGTTACCGGGACACTTACAATGAGCAGTTCTTC.